This T cell receptor beta chain comes out of a study of cytomegalovirus exposure and HLA in healthy donors. General observations from the study: There were reportedly fewer N-insertions in an Asian-associated ancestry cluster than the roughly 670-donor mean, in a later analysis.

V lost 2 bases and J lost 0, with 16 bases in between. Per the germline V gene, CDR1 is LNHDA and CDR2 is SQIVND (reference sequence). The CDR3 has 17 residues. The PCR ran on 60 Vbeta and 13 Jbeta primers. Assay: immunoSEQ multiplex PCR; the TCRdb copy retains only in-frame clones and omits some. The data contain 200,000 to 250,000 clones, around 73% of them seen just once; the ten biggest clones take up 3% to 4%. Donors counted as nominally healthy when sampled, yet unrecorded immune exposures were likely. About this clone itself: Its target is not known.

This TCR was recovered from a male donor in good health and CMV-seronegative. Sequencing was carried out using PBMCs. The chain carries TRBV19 and TRBJ1-1, with D hard to call. The CDR3 spells CASSISRYESMNTEAFF. The CDR3 DNA sequence: TGTGCCAGTAGTATAAGCCGGTATGAGAGCATGAACACTGAAGCTTTCTTT. The full variable domain, with the rest looked up from reference TRBV19 and TRBJ1-1, is DGGITQSPKYLFRKEGQNVTLSCEQNLNHDAMYWYRQDPGQGLRLIYYSQIVNDFQKGDIAEGYSVSREKKESFPLTVTSAQKNPTAFYLCASSISRYESMNTEAFFGQGTRLTVV.